What follows describes a single T cell receptor (beta chain). Its specificity is unknown. The data were obtained in a study of graft-versus-host responses after intestinal transplantation. Study-level results: Subjects displaying graft-donor T cell macrochimerism possessed elevated graft-versus-host to host-versus-graft clonal ratios inside allografts. After transplant, early declines in HvG clones were associated with peak levels of circulating GvH clones. Recipient marrow harbored GvH clones, some of which surfaced first in ileum or blood.

Germline V gives CDR1 LNHDA, CDR2 SQIVND (reference sequence). The V segment lost 3 bases and the J segment 5 bases; nucleotides outside the gene matches: 1. CDR3 length equals 13 residues. Only in-frame clones appear in the TCRdb table, and some are missing; sequencing was by immunoSEQ multiplex PCR. The profile shows around 110,000 clones, 85% to 95% of them singletons. The chain links TRBV19 to TRBJ2-1, with 7 nucleotides matching TRBD2. The starting material was unstimulated CD8+ T cells sorted from spleen or lymph node cells, obtained before transplant. This sequence originates from a human donor who was the organ donor for an intestinal transplant. The CDR3 sequence is CASSIGLDNEQFF. In DNA, the CDR3 is TGTGCCAGTAGTATTGGACTAGACAATGAGCAGTTCTTC.